This entry lists 32 T cell receptor beta chains sequenced from one sample in a study of control samples from healthy donors and cancer patients (dated by TCRdb to 2018 to 2021). Library generation was performed with the immunoSEQ multiplex PCR assay. Imported from immuneACCESS, the table was reduced by TCRdb to in-frame sequences with V and J called. These copies leave out some clones; in studies compared against another copy, an unresolved V gene accounts for under half, and the cause of the remainder is not known. The sample data list 90,000 to 120,000 clones, and about 80% of these were observed just once. Approximately 7% of the sample is taken by the ten largest. Material for sequencing was blood. These receptors were obtained from a young man in good health.

The chain recombines TRBV29-1 with TRBJ2-1, with D uncertain. Between the trimmed V and J ends, which lost 4 bases and 1 base, there was a span of 8 bases. In germline, CDR1 is SQVTM, CDR2 ANQGSEA. The CDR3 contains 13 residues. The DNA of the CDR3 is TGCAGCGTTGGCGTCGGATCCTACAATGAGCAGTTCTTC. Translated: CSVGVGSYNEQFF.

The CDR3 region has the DNA TGTGCCAGCAGTGCGTCAATCATGACAGTTGCAACTAATGAAAAACTGTTTTTT. Translating it yields CASSASIMTVATNEKLFF. J is TRBJ1-4 and V is TRBV6-1; D may be TRBD1 (5 bases). The CDR3 is 18 residues long. Looked up from germline, CDR1 is MNHNS and CDR2 is SASEGT. V was shortened by 4 bases and J by 0 bases, with 18 bases between the two germline ends.

The genes are TRBV27 and TRBJ2-7; 9 bases line up with TRBD1. Germline loops: CDR1 MNHEY, CDR2 SMNVEV (reference sequence). The CDR3 spans 14 residues. Trimming removed 6 bases from V and 4 bases from J; junction bases left unmatched: 7. CDR3 DNA: TGTGCCAGCAGGATATGGACAGGGGCGTACGAGCAGTACGTC. Encoded protein: CASRIWTGAYEQYV.

The J gene is TRBJ1-3, the V gene TRBV29-1; D is undetermined. This CDR3 is built from 13 residues. Trimming cost V 1 base and J 4 bases, with 8 bases left between them. CDR1 SQVTM and CDR2 ANQGSEA come from the germline V gene. In DNA, the CDR3 is TGCAGCGTTGAAGTTGACCGAGGAAACACCATATATTTT. Amino acids: CSVEVDRGNTIYF.

The chain joins TRBV27 to TRBJ1-2; D is uncertain. V gave up 0 bases and J gave up 6 bases, with 11 bases separating them. Germline CDR1 reads MNHEY; CDR2 reads SMNVEV (reference sequence). The CDR3 spans 14 residues. In DNA, the CDR3 is TGTGCCAGCAGTTTATCCGGTCTGGGGAATGGCTACACCTTC. Residues: CASSLSGLGNGYTF.

This clone was counted only a few times. CDR3 residues: CASSLPGRGSSYEQYF. Here the CDR3 DNA reads TGTGCCAGCAGCCTACCGGGCAGGGGGAGCTCCTACGAGCAGTACTTC. The gene calls are TRBV7-2 and TRBJ2-7; 7 positions match TRBD1. The J segment lost 0 bases and the V segment lost 5 bases, leaving 10 bases of the junction unmatched. This CDR3 contains 16 residues. Germline values: CDR1 SGHTA, CDR2 FQGNSA.

This chain links TRBV11-2 with TRBJ2-7; TRBD2 is a possible D gene (6 bases). V dropped 5 bases and J dropped 5 bases, with 16 bases sitting between them. The CDR3 length is 14 residues. Germline V lookup: CDR1 SGHAT, CDR2 FQNNGV. The CDR3 sequence: CASSLSGGWNEQYF. DNA for the CDR3: TGTGCCAGCAGCCTCAGTGGAGGGTGGAACGAGCAGTACTTC.

The chain couples TRBV2 to TRBJ2-2; 10 bases fit TRBD2. CDR1 is SNHLY, CDR2 FYNNEI, per germline. The CDR3 is made up of 16 amino acids. The V and J ends lost 7 bases and 3 bases, in that order; junction bases with no gene match: 8. For the CDR3, the DNA is TGTGCCAGCAAGCCTAGCGGGAGTGTGGACACCGGGGAGCTGTTTTTT. Amino acids: CASKPSGSVDTGELFF.

This sequence joins TRBV4-1 and TRBJ1-1; D is ambiguous. Per the germline V gene, CDR1 is MGHRA and CDR2 is YSYEKL. With 0 bases removed from V and 8 bases from J, the gap between germline ends came to 7 bases. The CDR3 runs 12 residues. The CDR3 DNA reads as TGCGCCAGCAGCCAAGACTTTAGAGAAGCTTTCTTT. This encodes CASSQDFREAFF.

Only one count was recorded for this clone. The V call is TRBV28, the J call TRBJ1-2; perhaps TRBD1 as D (5 bases). Germline loops: CDR1 MDHEN, CDR2 SYDVKM. Trimming removed 7 bases from V and 4 bases from J, with 19 bases in between. This CDR3 has 15 residues. CDR3 region: CASNTRGVGFYGYTF. The CDR3 region has the DNA TGTGCCAGCAATACTAGGGGCGTCGGATTCTATGGCTACACCTTC.

This chain links TRBV5-1 with TRBJ2-5; tentative D call: TRBD1 (6 bases). The V gene lost 1 base and the J gene lost 2 bases, with 9 bases spanning the gap. CDR1 SGHRS and CDR2 YFSETQ come from the germline V gene. The length of the CDR3 is 14 residues. CDR3 loop: CASSLLQGQETQYF. CDR3 nucleotides: TGCGCCAGCAGCTTGCTACAGGGTCAAGAGACCCAGTACTTC. Combining the CDR3 with reference TRBV5-1 and TRBJ2-5 gives the whole variable domain KAGVTQTPRYLIKTRGQQVTLSCSPISGHRSVSWYQQTPGQGLQFLFEYFSETQRNKGNFPGRFSGRQFSNSRSEMNVSTLELGDSALYLCASSLLQGQETQYFGPGTRLLVL.

This chain connects TRBV5-6 to TRBJ2-7; no firm D call. The CDR3 consists of 13 residues. CDR1 and CDR2 from the germline V gene are SGHDT and YYEEEE. V was trimmed by 4 bases and J by 12 bases, leaving 20 bases between them. The chain's CDR3 is CASSRLDSDLPYF. In DNA form, the CDR3 reads TGTGCCAGCAGCCGGCTAGATTCGGATCTACCGTACTTC.

The chain joins TRBV9 to TRBJ1-2, with 8 bases aligning to TRBD1. The CDR3 covers 16 residues. CDR1 and CDR2 (germline): SGDLS, YYNGEE. The junction had 9 bases not matched to a gene; V was cut back by 1 base and J by 4 bases. The CDR3: CASSVMTGVMGYGYTF. CDR3 bases: TGTGCCAGCAGCGTAATGACAGGGGTTATGGGCTATGGCTACACCTTC.

V is TRBV14 and J is TRBJ2-4; D remains unclear. With 1 base removed from V and 8 bases from J, the gap between germline ends came to 15 bases. This CDR3 has 15 amino acids. Germline CDR1 reads SGHDN; CDR2 reads FVKESK. CDR3 residues: CASSQGLGLRDIQYF. As DNA, the CDR3 is TGTGCCAGCAGCCAAGGCTTGGGCCTTCGAGACATTCAGTACTTC.

The chain couples TRBV7-9 to TRBJ1-1; TRBD1 agrees at 9 bases. The CDR3 loop spans 14 amino acids. V was clipped by 4 bases and J by 5 bases; unmatched bases: 5. The germline V gene has CDR1 SEHNR and CDR2 FQNEAQ (reference sequence). The CDR3: CASSSTGGRTEAFF. CDR3 DNA: TGTGCCAGCAGCTCGACAGGGGGGAGGACTGAAGCTTTCTTT.

V gene TRBV11-2 combines with J gene TRBJ1-2; D is possibly TRBD1 (6 bases). The germline V gene encodes CDR1 SGHAT and CDR2 FQNNGV. The CDR3 loop spans 13 amino acids. V gave up 8 bases and J gave up 7 bases, with 17 bases separating them. CDR3 residues: CASGDYTGPGYTF. For the CDR3, the DNA is TGTGCCAGCGGCGACTATACAGGGCCTGGCTACACCTTC.

The chain joins TRBV30 to TRBJ1-6; D not resolved. V dropped 0 bases and J dropped 4 bases, with 4 bases sitting between them. This CDR3 has 13 amino acids. The germline gives CDR1 GTSNPN, CDR2 SVGIG (reference sequence). CDR3 DNA sequence: TGTGCCTGGAGTGTAGGTTATAATTCACCCCTCCACTTT. Its translation: CAWSVGYNSPLHF. Complete variable domain (other parts from reference TRBV30 and TRBJ1-6): SQTIHQWPATLVQPVGSPLSLECTVEGTSNPNLYWYRQAAGRGLQLLFYSVGIGQISSEVPQNLSASRPQDRQFILSSKKLLLSDSGFYLCAWSVGYNSPLHFGNGTRLTVT.

The rearrangement links TRBV28 to TRBJ1-2, with D possibly being TRBD1 (6 bases). V gave up 10 bases and J gave up 4 bases, with 10 bases separating them. The CDR3 totals 11 residues. Germline CDR1 is MDHEN and CDR2 is SYDVKM. CDR3 sequence: CAIRGAYGYTF. The CDR3 bases are TGTGCCATCCGGGGGGCCTATGGCTACACCTTC.

The chain is built from TRBV5-4 and TRBJ2-1; 11 bases fit TRBD2. J lost 10 bases, V lost 7 bases, and 7 bases had no gene match. The V gene's germline CDR1 is SGHNT and CDR2 YYREEE (reference sequence). This CDR3 comprises 13 residues. The CDR3 here is CASGRLAGREQFF. The CDR3 bases are TGTGCCAGCGGCCGACTAGCGGGGCGCGAGCAGTTCTTC.

This clone has just a few counts. The genes are TRBV5-1 and TRBJ2-7; D perhaps matches TRBD1 (5 bases). The germline V gene encodes CDR1 SGHRS and CDR2 YFSETQ. V was cut by 2 bases and J by 1 base, with 7 bases left in between. The CDR3 runs to 13 residues. The CDR3 loop is CASSLQASYEQYF. The DNA for the CDR3 is TGCGCCAGCAGCTTACAGGCGTCCTACGAGCAGTACTTC.

The chain uses TRBV19 and TRBJ1-1, with 8 bases aligning to TRBD1. Trimming removed 6 bases from V and 6 bases from J; junction bases left unmatched: 12. The CDR3 has 15 residues. The V gene's germline CDR1 is LNHDA and CDR2 SQIVND (reference sequence). CDR3 amino acids: CASRVGQGGGAEAFF. For the CDR3, the DNA is TGTGCCAGTAGGGTCGGACAGGGAGGGGGAGCTGAAGCTTTCTTT. Supplemented by reference TRBV19 and TRBJ1-1, the full variable domain reads DGGITQSPKYLFRKEGQNVTLSCEQNLNHDAMYWYRQDPGQGLRLIYYSQIVNDFQKGDIAEGYSVSREKKESFPLTVTSAQKNPTAFYLCASRVGQGGGAEAFFGQGTRLTVV.

This chain connects TRBV28 to TRBJ1-3; D unclear. The germline V gene encodes CDR1 MDHEN and CDR2 SYDVKM. The length of the CDR3 is 13 residues. V lost 5 bases and J lost 4, with 9 bases in between. CDR3 coding DNA: TGTGCCAGCAGTGGAGACTCGGGAAACACCATATATTTT. This codes for CASSGDSGNTIYF. Filled out from reference TRBV28 and TRBJ1-3, the complete variable domain reads DVKVTQSSRYLVKRTGEKVFLECVQDMDHENMFWYRQDPGLGLRLIYFSYDVKMKEKGDIPEGYSVSREKKERFSLILESASTNQTSMYLCASSGDSGNTIYFGEGSWLTVV.

This rearrangement joins TRBV5-5 to TRBJ2-1; D may be TRBD1 or TRBD2 (6 bases each). The length of the CDR3 is 14 residues. Germline values: CDR1 SGHKS, CDR2 YYEKEE (reference sequence). V lost 1 base and J lost 8, with 13 bases in between. CDR3 sequence: CASSLNRGVDEQFF. The CDR3 DNA reads as TGTGCCAGCAGCTTGAATAGGGGGGTCGATGAGCAGTTCTTC.

This rearrangement joins TRBV6-5 to TRBJ1-4; D perhaps matches TRBD1 (6 bases). Trimming stripped 6 bases from V and 10 bases from J, with 21 bases between. This CDR3 is 15 amino acids long. Germline CDR1 and CDR2: MNHEY and SVGAGI. CDR3 DNA: TGTGCCAGCAGACGTACACAGGGCGGGTTCGGAAAACTGTTTTTT. This sequence encodes CASRRTQGGFGKLFF.

CDR3 sequence: CASSLGTSGGDWEQYF. In nucleotides, the CDR3 is TGCGCCAGCAGCCTCGGGACTAGCGGGGGAGATTGGGAGCAGTACTTC. The chain has TRBV4-1 and TRBJ2-7; 14 bases map to TRBD2. Germline CDR1 MGHRA, CDR2 YSYEKL. CDR3 length: 16 amino acids. Losses at the gene ends were 4 bases for V and 7 bases for J; bases not matched to a gene: 9.

This clone was observed a handful of times. The gene calls are TRBV7-9 and TRBJ2-5; 7 bases are a match to TRBD2. Germline CDR1 and CDR2: SEHNR and FQNEAQ (reference sequence). There are 13 residues in the CDR3. Trimming took 8 bases from V and 5 from J; bases not matched to a gene: 8. DNA for the CDR3: TGTGCCAGCGCGCGGGGGAACCTGGAGACCCAGTACTTC. It encodes CASARGNLETQYF.

The rearrangement joins TRBV10-2 to TRBJ1-1, with a tentative D call TRBD1 (5 bases). Germline V gives CDR1 WSHSY, CDR2 SAAADI. CDR3 length equals 12 residues. The CDR3, as DNA: TGCGCGACAATGGGGGGGAACACTGAAGCTTTCTTT. Amino acids: CATMGGNTEAFF.

The chain links TRBV6-1 to TRBJ1-1; possibly TRBD1 for D (5 bases). Trimming stripped 1 base from V and 8 bases from J, with 17 bases between. The germline V gene encodes CDR1 MNHNS and CDR2 SASEGT. The CDR3 loop spans 15 amino acids. CDR3 in amino acids: CASSEVGGGPLEAFF. The CDR3 nucleotides read TGTGCCAGCAGTGAAGTTGGGGGGGGTCCGCTCGAAGCTTTCTTT.

The chain employs TRBV9 and TRBJ1-1; 8 bases are shared with TRBD1. This CDR3 comprises 16 residues. In germline, CDR1 is SGDLS, CDR2 YYNGEE. Trimming cost V 2 bases and J 0 bases; bases outside gene matches: 6. DNA for the CDR3: TGTGCCAGCAGCGTGACTACAGGGGGAATGAACACTGAAGCTTTCTTT. Its translation: CASSVTTGGMNTEAFF.

The chain employs TRBV6-5 and TRBJ1-1; D is perhaps TRBD1 (6 bases). The V gene's germline CDR1 is MNHEY and CDR2 SVGAGI. The V end was cut by 8 bases, the J end by 5 bases, with 12 bases between. CDR3 length equals 12 residues. CDR3 loop: CASDRRQTEAFF. DNA for the CDR3: TGTGCCAGCGACAGGAGGCAGACTGAAGCTTTCTTT.

This clone was seen more than once but under ten times. Other nucleotide sequences in the sample specify the same CDR3. CDR3 loop: CASSLGPGGNGEQYF. The CDR3 coding sequence is TGCGCCAGCAGCTTGGGGCCGGGGGGGAATGGCGAGCAGTACTTC. This chain uses TRBV5-1 with TRBJ2-7, with 8 bases matching TRBD2. Trimming at V came to 0 bases and at J to 6 bases, leaving 8 bases not matched to a gene. There are 15 residues in the CDR3. The germline gives CDR1 SGHRS, CDR2 YFSETQ.

This sequence joins TRBV27 and TRBJ1-2, with TRBD1 as a possible D gene (5 bases). The germline gives CDR1 MNHEY, CDR2 SMNVEV (reference sequence). CDR3 length: 14 amino acids. Trimming cost V 6 bases and J 4 bases, with 15 bases left between them. For the CDR3, the DNA is TGTGCCAGCAGCCCAACGGGGGTGGTCTATGGCTACACCTTC. Its protein product is CASSPTGVVYGYTF.